This is a list of T cell receptor beta chains from one sample in a study of T-cell memory formation after mild COVID-19. TCRdb itself ran the 5' RACE reads through MiXCR, one entry per CDR3 protein. The sample includes about 290,000 distinct CDR3 sequences, about a sixth of them seen just once. The sequencing sample was made of PBMCs or a T cell subset sorted from them (not recorded which). Receptor source: a man aged 18-30 years who had mild COVID-19 (a few samples of this study predate the infection). Cell type and time point are not known. Each CDR3 is given with its conserved first and last residue. D genes are given only for firm matches. Clone size appears in some rows only: once, few, many, or a class for an expanded clone.

abundance	v_gene	j_gene	d_gene	CDR3aa	CDR3nt
few	TRBV11-2	TRBJ2-7	NA	CASSPRRGFTYEQYF	TGTGCCAGCAGCCCGAGGAGGGGCTTCACCTACGAGCAGTACTTC
many	TRBV12-3/TRBV12-4	TRBJ2-2	NA	CASTPPGTGELFF	TGTGCCAGCACCCCCCCGGGCACCGGGGAGCTGTTTTTT
NA	TRBV6-1	TRBJ1-4	NA	CASSDFTRELFF	TGTGCCAGCAGTGACTTCACCAGGGAACTGTTTTTT
NA	TRBV5-6	TRBJ2-5	TRBD2	CASSSRTGLAGLETQYF	TGTGCCAGCAGCTCCAGGACGGGACTAGCGGGGTTGGAGACCCAGTACTTC
many	TRBV7-9	TRBJ2-1	TRBD1	CASSLVWTGGHNEQFF	TGTGCCAGCAGCTTAGTGTGGACAGGGGGCCACAATGAGCAGTTCTTC
NA	TRBV2	TRBJ2-3	NA	CASSENSYTDTQYF	TGTGCCAGCAGTGAGAACAGCTACACAGATACGCAGTATTTT
many	TRBV18	TRBJ2-3	NA	CASSPVGLPTDTQYF	TGTGCCAGCTCACCTGTGGGACTCCCCACAGATACGCAGTATTTT
NA	TRBV7-7	TRBJ2-5	NA	CASSTAVADQTQYF	TGTGCCAGCAGCACAGCCGTAGCGGACCAGACCCAGTACTTC
NA	TRBV5-1	TRBJ1-1	TRBD1	CASSGRTGTTEAFF	TGCGCCAGCAGCGGAAGGACAGGGACCACTGAAGCTTTCTTT
NA	TRBV20-1	TRBJ2-1	NA	CSAHPGGRGDEQFF	TGCAGTGCTCATCCCGGGGGTAGGGGCGATGAGCAGTTCTTC
NA	TRBV18	TRBJ1-1	NA	CASSPLRDTEAFF	TGTGCCAGCTCACCTTTAAGGGACACTGAAGCTTTCTTT
few	TRBV4-3	TRBJ2-3	TRBD2	CASSQDFLAGGTDTQYF	TGCGCCAGCAGCCAAGATTTCCTAGCGGGGGGCACAGATACGCAGTATTTT
NA	TRBV4-1	TRBJ2-7	NA	CASSQKPDSSYEQYF	TGCGCCAGCAGCCAGAAACCGGACTCCTCCTACGAGCAGTACTTC
NA	TRBV12-3/TRBV12-4	TRBJ2-1	TRBD1	CASSGQGMNEQFF	TGTGCCAGCAGTGGACAGGGGATGAATGAGCAGTTCTTC
NA	TRBV12-3/TRBV12-4	TRBJ2-1	NA	CASNLDSPYNEQFF	TGTGCCAGCAACCTGGACAGCCCTTACAATGAGCAGTTCTTC
NA	TRBV30	TRBJ2-5	TRBD2	CAWSFSGATYQETQYF	TGTGCCTGGAGTTTTAGCGGGGCAACGTACCAAGAGACCCAGTACTTC
NA	TRBV5-1	TRBJ2-1	TRBD2	CASTPGGGPYNEQFF	TGCGCCAGCACGCCGGGGGGGGGACCGTACAATGAGCAGTTCTTC
NA	TRBV20-1	TRBJ2-1	NA	CSARLLSSYNEQLF	TGCAGTGCTAGGCTTTTAAGCTCCTACAATGAGCAGTTATTC
NA	TRBV7-2	TRBJ1-4	NA	CASSSGGQTEKLFF	TGTGCCAGCAGCTCCGGAGGGCAAACGGAAAAACTGTTTTTT
few	TRBV5-1	TRBJ1-1	NA	CASSLVQAENTEAFF	TGCGCCAGCAGCTTGGTTCAGGCAGAGAACACTGAAGCTTTCTTT
NA	TRBV7-2	TRBJ1-6	NA	CASSYIWDGRRNNSPLHF	TGTGCCAGCAGCTACATCTGGGACGGACGGCGAAATAATTCACCCCTCCACTTT
NA	TRBV2	TRBJ2-7	NA	CASTGRLIYEQYF	TGTGCCAGCACGGGGAGGTTAATCTACGAGCAGTACTTC
NA	TRBV4-1	TRBJ1-1	NA	CASSSPGRWAEAFF	TGCGCCAGCAGCTCCCCAGGGCGTTGGGCTGAAGCTTTCTTT
few	TRBV4-3	TRBJ1-2	NA	CASSQDPIANYGYTF	TGCGCCAGCAGCCAAGACCCAATAGCTAACTATGGCTACACCTTC
NA	TRBV6-5	TRBJ1-4	TRBD1	CASSWGQAATNEKLFF	TGTGCCAGCAGTTGGGGACAGGCTGCAACTAATGAAAAACTGTTTTTT
NA	TRBV20-1	TRBJ2-5	TRBD1	CSARHRGLSETQYF	TGCAGTGCTAGGCACAGGGGCCTCAGTGAGACCCAGTACTTC